Listed below are T cell receptor beta chains from one sample, sequenced in a study of OX40 agonist ivuxolimab in advanced cancers. Method: immunoSEQ multiplex PCR; TCRdb's copy keeps in-frame clones and lacks some. The sample records over 25,000 clones, approximately 86% being singletons. This specimen consisted of CD4+ or CD8+ T cells sorted from blood, obtained in a trial of the OX40 agonist ivuxolimab. These TCRs come from an adult with an advanced solid tumor such as melanoma, head and neck, liver or kidney cancer. CDR3s include the opening cysteine and the closing phenylalanine or tryptophan. Fields, in order: clone size, J gene, V gene, D gene, CDR3 protein, CDR3 DNA. The D gene is left open where the match is weak. Only part of the rows carry a size: once, few, many, or a class if the clone is expanded.

clone_size: NA; j_call: TRBJ2-7; v_call: TRBV19; d_call: NA; cdr3_aa: CASQRQASGYEQYF; cdr3_nt: TGTGCCAGTCAAAGACAGGCAAGCGGCTACGAGCAGTACTTC
clone_size: NA; j_call: TRBJ2-2; v_call: TRBV6-1; d_call: TRBD1; cdr3_aa: CASSVDRGLKAGELFF; cdr3_nt: TGTGCCAGCAGTGTCGACAGGGGGCTAAAAGCCGGGGAGCTGTTTTTT
clone_size: NA; j_call: TRBJ2-2; v_call: TRBV6-1; d_call: NA; cdr3_aa: CASSALQGSFPGELFF; cdr3_nt: TGTGCCAGCAGTGCCCTGCAGGGCTCCTTCCCCGGGGAGCTGTTTTTT
clone_size: once; j_call: TRBJ2-3; v_call: TRBV28; d_call: NA; cdr3_aa: CASSPGDTYRPDTQYF; cdr3_nt: TGTGCCAGCAGCCCCGGGGACACCTACCGCCCAGATACGCAGTATTTT
clone_size: once; j_call: TRBJ2-5; v_call: TRBV27; d_call: NA; cdr3_aa: CASSLGRYRETQYF; cdr3_nt: TGTGCCAGCAGTTTAGGCAGGTATCGCGAGACCCAGTACTTC
clone_size: NA; j_call: TRBJ2-3; v_call: TRBV29-1; d_call: NA; cdr3_aa: CSSRGVSTDTQYF; cdr3_nt: TGCAGCTCCAGAGGAGTTAGCACAGATACGCAGTATTTT
clone_size: NA; j_call: TRBJ1-5; v_call: TRBV7-9; d_call: TRBD1; cdr3_aa: CASSSQDRSGQPQHF; cdr3_nt: TGTGCCAGCAGCTCACAGGACAGGTCTGGCCAGCCCCAGCATTTT
clone_size: NA; j_call: TRBJ2-1; v_call: TRBV4-2; d_call: NA; cdr3_aa: CASSQVSNEQFF; cdr3_nt: TGTGCCAGCAGCCAAGTAAGCAATGAGCAGTTCTTC
clone_size: NA; j_call: TRBJ2-1; v_call: TRBV6-6; d_call: NA; cdr3_aa: CASSPGDYNEQFF; cdr3_nt: TGTGCCAGCTCTCCGGGGGACTACAATGAGCAGTTCTTC
clone_size: NA; j_call: TRBJ1-1; v_call: TRBV28; d_call: NA; cdr3_aa: CASSLRGEGTEAFF; cdr3_nt: TGTGCCAGCAGTCTCAGGGGTGAGGGCACTGAAGCTTTCTTT
clone_size: NA; j_call: TRBJ2-3; v_call: TRBV9; d_call: TRBD2; cdr3_aa: CASSTGTSGADTQYF; cdr3_nt: TGTGCCAGCAGCACCGGGACTAGCGGGGCAGATACGCAGTATTTT
clone_size: NA; j_call: TRBJ2-1; v_call: TRBV7-9; d_call: TRBD2; cdr3_aa: CASSPWTSGDNEQFF; cdr3_nt: TGTGCCAGCAGCCCATGGACTAGCGGGGACAATGAGCAGTTCTTC
clone_size: NA; j_call: TRBJ2-4; v_call: TRBV19; d_call: NA; cdr3_aa: CASSMGRAKNIQYF; cdr3_nt: TGTGCCAGTAGTATGGGAAGGGCCAAAAACATTCAGTACTTC
clone_size: many; j_call: TRBJ2-7; v_call: TRBV7-8; d_call: TRBD1; cdr3_aa: CASRHPGQIYEQYF; cdr3_nt: TGTGCCAGCAGACATCCGGGACAGATATACGAGCAGTACTTC
clone_size: NA; j_call: TRBJ2-3; v_call: TRBV18; d_call: NA; cdr3_aa: CASSPRADTQYF; cdr3_nt: TGTGCCAGCTCTCCACGGGCAGATACGCAGTATTTT
clone_size: NA; j_call: TRBJ2-3; v_call: TRBV2; d_call: TRBD2; cdr3_aa: CARLAGRFTDTQYF; cdr3_nt: TGTGCCAGACTAGCGGGGCGGTTCACAGATACGCAGTATTTT
clone_size: NA; j_call: TRBJ1-1; v_call: TRBV28; d_call: NA; cdr3_aa: CASRLRQQNTEAFF; cdr3_nt: TGTGCCAGCCGCTTGCGACAGCAGAACACTGAAGCTTTCTTT
clone_size: NA; j_call: TRBJ2-7; v_call: TRBV6-5; d_call: NA; cdr3_aa: CASSSGLHYEQYF; cdr3_nt: TGTGCCAGCAGTTCCGGACTCCACTACGAGCAGTACTTC
clone_size: NA; j_call: TRBJ1-2; v_call: TRBV9; d_call: TRBD1; cdr3_aa: CASNPRDRPFGYTF; cdr3_nt: TGTGCCAGCAACCCCCGGGACAGACCCTTCGGCTACACCTTC
clone_size: NA; j_call: TRBJ2-7; v_call: TRBV28; d_call: TRBD2; cdr3_aa: CASSLFGGTISYEQYF; cdr3_nt: TGTGCCAGCAGTTTATTTGGCGGGACTATCTCCTACGAGCAGTACTTC
clone_size: NA; j_call: TRBJ2-7; v_call: TRBV9; d_call: NA; cdr3_aa: CASSDPYEQYF; cdr3_nt: TGTGCCAGCAGCGACCCCTACGAGCAGTACTTC
clone_size: NA; j_call: TRBJ1-1; v_call: TRBV15; d_call: NA; cdr3_aa: CATSRDRGMNTEAFF; cdr3_nt: TGTGCCACCAGCAGAGACAGGGGAATGAACACTGAAGCTTTCTTT
clone_size: few; j_call: TRBJ1-5; v_call: TRBV28; d_call: TRBD1; cdr3_aa: CASSYPGTGTLNQPQHF; cdr3_nt: TGTGCCAGCAGTTACCCCGGGACAGGGACTCTAAATCAGCCCCAGCATTTT
clone_size: few; j_call: TRBJ2-7; v_call: TRBV5-1; d_call: NA; cdr3_aa: CASSLAGQSYEQYF; cdr3_nt: TGCGCCAGCAGCTTGGCGGGGCAGAGCTACGAGCAGTACTTC
clone_size: NA; j_call: TRBJ2-2; v_call: TRBV7-9; d_call: NA; cdr3_aa: CASSFPFSPNTGELFF; cdr3_nt: TGTGCCAGCAGCTTCCCGTTTAGCCCGAACACCGGGGAGCTGTTTTTT
clone_size: NA; j_call: TRBJ1-4; v_call: TRBV2; d_call: NA; cdr3_aa: CAAQIVSREEKLFF; cdr3_nt: TGTGCGGCCCAGATAGTAAGTCGTGAGGAAAAACTGTTTTTT
clone_size: NA; j_call: TRBJ1-3; v_call: TRBV4-2; d_call: NA; cdr3_aa: CASSSDQGFGSGNTIYF; cdr3_nt: TGTGCCAGCAGCTCGGACCAGGGTTTTGGGTCTGGAAACACCATATATTTT
clone_size: NA; j_call: TRBJ1-4; v_call: TRBV9; d_call: NA; cdr3_aa: CASSVEDATNEKLFF; cdr3_nt: TGTGCCAGCAGCGTCGAGGATGCAACTAATGAAAAACTGTTTTTT
clone_size: NA; j_call: TRBJ2-7; v_call: TRBV2; d_call: NA; cdr3_aa: CASLGLAESYEQYF; cdr3_nt: TGTGCCAGCTTGGGCCTGGCGGAGTCCTACGAGCAGTACTTC
clone_size: NA; j_call: TRBJ2-7; v_call: TRBV7-9; d_call: NA; cdr3_aa: CASSYHPYEQYF; cdr3_nt: TGTGCCAGCAGCTATCACCCCTACGAGCAGTACTTC
clone_size: NA; j_call: TRBJ2-1; v_call: TRBV27; d_call: TRBD2; cdr3_aa: CASVAGGGLGNEQFF; cdr3_nt: TGTGCCAGCGTAGCGGGAGGGGGTCTGGGCAATGAGCAGTTCTTC
clone_size: NA; j_call: TRBJ1-2; v_call: TRBV6-1; d_call: TRBD1; cdr3_aa: CASSVGMTGFVYGYTF; cdr3_nt: TGTGCCAGCAGTGTCGGGATGACAGGGTTTGTCTATGGCTACACCTTC
clone_size: NA; j_call: TRBJ2-7; v_call: TRBV14; d_call: TRBD2; cdr3_aa: CASSQDWGTTSYEQYF; cdr3_nt: TGTGCCAGCAGCCAAGATTGGGGGACTACATCCTACGAGCAGTACTTC
clone_size: NA; j_call: TRBJ1-1; v_call: TRBV27; d_call: TRBD1; cdr3_aa: CASSKQGQFNTEAFF; cdr3_nt: TGTGCCAGCAGTAAGCAGGGACAGTTTAACACTGAAGCTTTCTTT
clone_size: NA; j_call: TRBJ2-1; v_call: TRBV11-3; d_call: NA; cdr3_aa: CASSPPADLGPNNEQFF; cdr3_nt: TGTGCCAGCAGCCCCCCCGCGGACCTGGGGCCAAACAATGAGCAGTTCTTC
clone_size: NA; j_call: TRBJ2-7; v_call: TRBV28; d_call: NA; cdr3_aa: CASSLWYSRGNEQYF; cdr3_nt: TGTGCCAGCAGTTTATGGTATTCGAGGGGCAACGAGCAGTACTTC
clone_size: medium-sized; j_call: TRBJ1-5; v_call: TRBV28; d_call: NA; cdr3_aa: CASSLDADNNQPQHF; cdr3_nt: TGTGCCAGCAGTTTGGATGCTGACAACAATCAGCCCCAGCATTTT
clone_size: once; j_call: TRBJ2-7; v_call: TRBV27; d_call: NA; cdr3_aa: CATSLSSVFEHEQYF; cdr3_nt: TGTGCCACCTCTCTAAGCAGCGTTTTCGAGCACGAGCAGTACTTC
clone_size: NA; j_call: TRBJ2-7; v_call: TRBV9; d_call: TRBD2; cdr3_aa: CASSARRGGEYEQYF; cdr3_nt: TGTGCCAGCAGCGCCCGTCGGGGGGGGGAGTACGAGCAGTACTTC
clone_size: NA; j_call: TRBJ2-7; v_call: TRBV11-2; d_call: TRBD2; cdr3_aa: CASSWLAGGLSEQYF; cdr3_nt: TGTGCCAGCAGCTGGCTAGCGGGGGGGCTGAGCGAGCAGTACTTC
clone_size: NA; j_call: TRBJ1-3; v_call: TRBV11-2; d_call: NA; cdr3_aa: CASSLEAYSGNTIYF; cdr3_nt: TGTGCCAGCAGCTTAGAGGCATACTCTGGAAACACCATATATTTT
clone_size: medium-sized; j_call: TRBJ1-3; v_call: TRBV11-2; d_call: NA; cdr3_aa: CASSWGTGRRNTIYF; cdr3_nt: TGTGCCAGCAGCTGGGGGACGGGGCGAAGAAACACCATATATTTT
clone_size: NA; j_call: TRBJ2-1; v_call: TRBV27; d_call: TRBD1; cdr3_aa: CASSLSGGQGRNEQFF; cdr3_nt: TGTGCCAGCAGTTTATCGGGGGGACAGGGGCGGAATGAGCAGTTCTTC
clone_size: NA; j_call: TRBJ2-7; v_call: TRBV6-1; d_call: NA; cdr3_aa: CASSEAEQGWAYEQYF; cdr3_nt: TGTGCCAGCAGTGAAGCGGAGCAGGGTTGGGCCTACGAGCAGTACTTC
clone_size: few; j_call: TRBJ2-7; v_call: TRBV20-1; d_call: NA; cdr3_aa: CSAQAYEQYF; cdr3_nt: TGCAGTGCCCAAGCATACGAGCAGTACTTC
clone_size: NA; j_call: TRBJ2-1; v_call: TRBV5-1; d_call: TRBD2; cdr3_aa: CASSSAASSGGYNEQFF; cdr3_nt: TGCGCCAGCAGCAGCGCCGCTTCTAGCGGGGGCTACAATGAGCAGTTCTTC